Each of the 24 T cell receptor beta chains below was sequenced from the same sample in a study of human T cells and chemical hapten exposure. TCRdb reprocessed the RACE reads via MiXCR and lists one record per CDR3 protein. The sample gives a few hundred thousand distinct CDR3 sequences, nearly 6.5% of which show up once; about 6% is in the top ten. Described time point: patch test 2, 6 weeks after DPC sensitization. Specified treatment: therapeutic diphenylcyclopropenone sensitization with weekly scalp DPC. The sequences come from whole blood, collected in connection with sensitization to the hapten diphenylcyclopropenone (DPC). All receptors come from a woman younger than 35 with alopecia areata. Some clones in this sample may be carry-over from other donors' samples.

Many counts were recorded for this clonotype. The chain employs TRBV7-9 and TRBJ1-1; D gene uncertain. The CDR3 has 13 amino acids. Trimming shortened V by 0 bases and J by 6 bases, and 8 bases separated the two germline ends. Germline CDR1 is SEHNR and CDR2 is FQNEAQ (reference sequence). CDR3 in DNA: TGTGCCAGCAGCTTAGCGCCTGGAGCTGAAGCTTTCTTT. Its translation: CASSLAPGAEAFF.

The gene calls are TRBV7-3 and TRBJ2-2; D not certain. The V gene's germline CDR1 is SGHTA and CDR2 FQGTGA. The CDR3 totals 15 residues. Trimming took off 1 base at V and 5 bases at J, with 11 bases between the two ends. The CDR3 DNA reads as TGTGCCAGCAGCTTAAACCCCGCGGCGACCGGGGAGCTGTTTTTT. It yields the protein CASSLNPAATGELFF.

The CDR3 is CASSSSAFGNTGELFF. Here the CDR3 DNA reads TGTGCCAGCAGTAGTAGCGCCTTTGGAAACACCGGGGAGCTGTTTTTT. The genes are TRBV6-5 and TRBJ2-2; the D gene is possibly TRBD2 (5 bases). The germline gives CDR1 MNHEY, CDR2 SVGAGI. The CDR3 length is 16 residues. The V end was cut by 5 bases, the J end by 2 bases, with 15 bases between.

The chain combines TRBV29-1 with TRBJ1-1; D call uncertain. V lost 5 bases, J lost 1 base, and 5 bases lay in between. CDR1 is SQVTM, CDR2 ANQGSEA, per germline. There are 11 residues in the CDR3. In DNA form, the CDR3 reads TGCAGCGTTATAGAGAACACTGAAGCTTTCTTT. Protein product: CSVIENTEAFF. Filled out from reference TRBV29-1 and TRBJ1-1, the complete variable domain reads SAVISQKPSRDICQRGTSLTIQCQVDSQVTMMFWYRQQPGQSLTLIATANQGSEATYESGFVIDKFPISRPNLTFSTLTVSNMSPEDSSIYLCSVIENTEAFFGQGTRLTVV.

This clonotype was found many times. The chain recombines TRBV5-1 with TRBJ2-6; D not certain. The germline gives CDR1 SGHRS, CDR2 YFSETQ. This CDR3 is 14 amino acids long. Trimming left V 7 bases short and J 1 base short, with 9 bases between. The CDR3 region is CASGMRSGANVLTF. CDR3 in DNA: TGCGCCAGCGGGATGAGGTCTGGGGCCAACGTCCTGACTTTC.

V gene TRBV15 combines with J gene TRBJ2-1, with a weak D call TRBD2 (5 bases). The V gene's germline CDR1 is LNHNV and CDR2 YYDKDF (reference sequence). V dropped 0 bases and J dropped 0 bases, with 18 bases sitting between them. The CDR3 length is 19 residues. Written as DNA, the CDR3 is TGTGCCACCAGCAGAGAGAGAGGGTCGGACCTAAGCTCCTACAATGAGCAGTTCTTC. Its protein product is CATSRERGSDLSSYNEQFF.

This clonotype occurred many times. J is TRBJ1-5 and V is TRBV12-3 or TRBV12-4; D is ambiguous. The CDR3 has 13 residues. V shed 4 bases and J shed 5 bases, with 9 bases lying between them. The CDR3 DNA is TGTGCCAGCAGTTCAATATACGATCAGCCCCAGCATTTT. Translation: CASSSIYDQPQHF.

This clonotype was seen ten or more times. The chain couples TRBV29-1 to TRBJ2-2, with D uncertain. Trimming took 4 bases from V and 7 from J, leaving 13 bases between them. Germline values: CDR1 SQVTM, CDR2 ANQGSEA. The CDR3 covers 13 residues. CDR3 bases: TGCAGCGTTGTGCTTCAGTATGGCGGGGAGCTGTTTTTT. Its protein product is CSVVLQYGGELFF.

This clonotype was detected many times. The chain carries TRBV27 and TRBJ1-6; no clear D. Germline-derived CDR1 and CDR2 are MNHEY and SMNVEV (reference sequence). The V end was cut by 3 bases, the J end by 0 bases, with 12 bases between. CDR3 length equals 17 residues. CDR3 nucleotides: TGTGCCAGCAGTTTGACTTGGACCAGCTCCTATAATTCACCCCTCCACTTT. This translates into CASSLTWTSSYNSPLHF.

This rearrangement joins TRBV2 to TRBJ2-3, with unresolved D. The CDR3 covers 11 residues. The V and J ends lost 6 bases and 14 bases respectively, with 15 bases between them. Germline CDR1 SNHLY, CDR2 FYNNEI. This CDR3 is CASRRHAIMYF. CDR3 nucleotides: TGTGCCAGCAGGAGGCACGCAATCATGTATTTT.

This clonotype was recorded many times. The chain carries TRBV7-2 and TRBJ2-3; no clear D. The germline CDR1 and CDR2 sequences are SGHTA and FQGNSA. Deletions cut 5 bases from V and 9 bases from J, with 21 bases between. This CDR3 spans 15 amino acids. The CDR3 sequence: CASSPTMTGFTTQYF. CDR3 in DNA: TGTGCCAGCAGCCCAACAATGACGGGCTTTACCACGCAGTATTTT.

This clonotype appeared a few times. The chain uses TRBV6-1 and TRBJ2-1, with 8 positions matching TRBD1. Germline CDR1 reads MNHNS; CDR2 reads SASEGT. This CDR3 is 15 amino acids long. Trimming took 6 bases from V and 3 from J; bases not matched to a gene: 7. This CDR3 reads CASRDTGQGYNEQFF. CDR3 in DNA: TGTGCCAGCAGGGATACTGGACAGGGCTACAATGAGCAGTTCTTC.

The chain carries TRBV6-1 and TRBJ1-5, with D unresolved. Trimming left V 6 bases short and J 0 bases short, with 15 bases between. CDR3 length: 16 residues. CDR1 is MNHNS and CDR2 is SASEGT in the germline V gene. CDR3 sequence (DNA): TGTGCCAGCAGCCCCCATGGAGGAAATAGCAATCAGCCCCAGCATTTT. It codes for CASSPHGGNSNQPQHF.

The rearrangement links TRBV29-1 to TRBJ2-2; no reliable D call. Germline lookup yields CDR1 SQVTM and CDR2 ANQGSEA. The V and J ends lost 4 bases and 2 bases respectively, with 5 bases between them. The CDR3 spans 12 residues. The chain's CDR3 is CSVVPNTGELFF. In DNA, the CDR3 is TGCAGCGTTGTCCCCAACACCGGGGAGCTGTTTTTT.

This clonotype was detected many times. The J gene is TRBJ1-2, the V gene TRBV6-6; D gene unclear. This CDR3 contains 14 residues. The germline V and J ends were trimmed by 2 bases and 0 bases, with 7 bases remaining between them. The V gene's germline CDR1 is MNHNY and CDR2 SVGAGI (reference sequence). For the CDR3, the DNA is TGTGCCAGCAGTTACCAGGATTCTAACTATGGCTACACCTTC. It is translated as CASSYQDSNYGYTF.

There are many counts of this clonotype. V gene TRBV29-1 combines with J gene TRBJ2-2; D remains unclear. This CDR3 is built from 12 residues. Germline CDR1 SQVTM, CDR2 ANQGSEA. Trimming cost V 2 bases and J 5 bases, with 6 bases left between them. This chain's CDR3 is CSVELQTGELFF. CDR3 DNA sequence: TGCAGCGTTGAACTGCAGACCGGGGAGCTGTTTTTT.

This clonotype was counted at least ten times. CDR3 bases: TGCAGTGCTAGAGATGACTTCGCAGGGACTAATTCACCCCTCCACTTT. This gives the protein CSARDDFAGTNSPLHF. The chain is built from TRBV20-1 and TRBJ1-6; D might be TRBD1 (5 bases). This CDR3 spans 16 amino acids. The V gene's germline CDR1 is DFQATT and CDR2 SNEGSKA (reference sequence). The V gene lost 0 bases and the J gene lost 6 bases, with 15 bases spanning the gap.

In this sample, this clonotype turned up a few times. Here the CDR3 reads CASKVPGRGEQYF. The CDR3 nucleotides are TGTGCCAGCAAGGTTCCGGGACGAGGGGAGCAGTACTTC. The V and J genes are TRBV27 and TRBJ2-7; TRBD1 or TRBD2 may be the D gene (5 bases each). Germline loops: CDR1 MNHEY, CDR2 SMNVEV (reference sequence). The CDR3 is 13 amino acids. The V end lost 7 bases, the J end lost 7 bases, and 17 bases lay between the germline ends.

Many counts were recorded for this clonotype. The chain combines TRBV5-1 with TRBJ1-6, with TRBD1 identical over 9 bases. Losses at the gene ends were 4 bases for V and 9 bases for J; bases not matched to a gene: 5. Germline CDR1 SGHRS, CDR2 YFSETQ. The CDR3 loop spans 14 amino acids. The CDR3 sequence is CASSEETGGSPLHF. CDR3 bases: TGCGCCAGCAGCGAAGAGACAGGGGGTTCACCCCTCCACTTT.

This chain uses TRBV4-2 with TRBJ2-1; 7 nucleotides agree with TRBD2. This CDR3 comprises 18 residues. Germline V gene lookup returns CDR1 LGHNA and CDR2 YNFKEQ. Trimming removed 0 bases from V and 0 bases from J; junction bases left unmatched: 8. The CDR3: CASSQDLASGSSYNEQFF. CDR3 bases: TGTGCCAGCAGCCAAGATCTGGCTAGCGGTAGCTCCTACAATGAGCAGTTCTTC.

This clonotype showed up just a few times. The chain combines TRBV2 with TRBJ1-2; 9 bases are shared with TRBD1. The CDR3 has 14 amino acids. The junction had 6 bases not matched to a gene; V was cut back by 5 bases and J by 5 bases. Germline lookup yields CDR1 SNHLY and CDR2 FYNNEI. In DNA, the CDR3 is TGTGCCAGCAGTCAGAGGGACAGGGTATATGGCTACACCTTC. This gives the protein CASSQRDRVYGYTF.

The V and J genes are TRBV29-1 and TRBJ1-1; D is ambiguous. Germline-derived CDR1 and CDR2 are SQVTM and ANQGSEA. V gave up 0 bases and J gave up 1 base, with 6 bases separating them. The length of the CDR3 is 13 residues. The CDR3 coding sequence is TGCAGCGTTGAAGAGCCCAGGAACACTGAAGCTTTCTTT. It encodes CSVEEPRNTEAFF.

The chain recombines TRBV11-2 with TRBJ1-2; 9 bases match TRBD1. Germline V gene data show CDR1 as SGHAT and CDR2 as FQNNGV. The CDR3 sequence is 14 residues long. Trimming at V came to 6 bases and at J to 4 bases, leaving 6 bases not matched to a gene. CDR3 sequence reads: CASRKSGQGYGYTF. The CDR3, as DNA: TGTGCCAGCAGGAAGTCGGGACAGGGCTATGGCTACACCTTC.

This clonotype was counted between two and nine times. V is TRBV7-9 and J is TRBJ2-2; 7 bases fit TRBD1. Germline V gives CDR1 SEHNR, CDR2 FQNEAQ (reference sequence). This CDR3 has 13 residues. V shed 6 bases and J 3 bases; nucleotides not matched to a gene: 1. The CDR3 protein is CASRTGDTGELFF. The CDR3 DNA sequence: TGTGCCAGCAGAACAGGGGACACCGGGGAGCTGTTTTTT.